This TCR beta chain originates from a study of low-dose radiotherapy and immunotherapy resistance in tumors. Study-wide context: Every 2 weeks, cohort 1 got 0.5 Gy, reaching 6.5 Gy to the planning target volume. Across 26 weeks, 13 Gy in total went to Cohort 2, delivered as 1 Gy per fraction every two weeks. The drug cyclophosphamide was given into a vein at 200 mg/m2 every two weeks, one day before radiation and immunotherapy.

TRAV- and TRBV-specific primers, spanning alpha and beta chains, primed first-strand cDNA. An approximately 19-cycle PCR with a constant-region primer and V-primer adapter amplified TCRs. TCRdb reanalysed the reads using MiXCR and keeps one entry per CDR3 protein. Of about 84,000 distinct CDR3 sequences in the sample, less than 20% were seen once. This clonotype was counted at least ten times. This CDR3 region has 15 residues. CDR1 MNHEY and CDR2 SVGAGI come from the germline V gene. Trimming removed 0 bases from V and 2 bases from J, with 11 bases in between. Time point defined: after trial treatment. Specified treatment: LDRT plus nivolumab, ipilimumab, low-dose cyclophosphamide and aspirin (RACIN trial). Patients deemed eligible presented with advanced solid tumors lacking tumor-infiltrating lymphocytes.

The TCR was taken from a male donor with prostate cancer. Source: PBMCs, taken after low-dose radiotherapy plus immunotherapy. The gene calls are TRBV6-5 and TRBJ2-7, with D perhaps TRBD1 (6 bases). In DNA form, the CDR3 reads TGTGCCAGCAGTTACTCGTCAGGGGAGACCTACGAGCAGTACTTC. Translating gives CASSYSSGETYEQYF.